This T cell receptor (beta chain) was sequenced for a study of blood T cell repertoires in COVID-19 (dated by TCRdb to about 2020). For the wider study: The collaborator samples originated in the United States, Italy and Spain and spanned the acute and convalescent phases of COVID-19. The repertoires were released in a freely available public database intended as a resource for research on the immune response to SARS-CoV-2. Sample metadata almost always included a de-identified subject ID, COVID-19 status, age in years and sex. Samples came from the ongoing ImmuneRACE study (first 160 participants) plus 1,254 subjects from 6 global collaborators. The prospective study material was composed of cDNA or gDNA derived from T cells, B-cell-depleted T cells, or PBMCs. Where available, HLA class I and class II types were taken from metadata supplied by the sample provider and were not determined by assay-based typing. Subjects who had been exposed to COVID-19, were actively infected with it, or had recovered from it provided the deeply sampled blood TCRbeta repertoires that made up the dataset. Study-wide conclusions, independent of this receptor: How much clinical and demographic metadata was included differed by source and by participant, and the metadata was provided uncurated.

Whole blood was collected in K2EDTA tubes by collaborating institutions according to the institutions' own protocols. For TCRbeta analysis, collaborator samples were shipped as frozen whole blood, as isolated PBMCs, or as DNA extracted from either sample type. TCRbeta CDR3 regions were amplified from genomic DNA using the immunoSEQ Assay, a bias-controlled multiplex PCR. As for how the authors treated the data: The number of nucleated cells in each sample was estimated by amplification of reference gene primers within the assay. To quantify the absolute abundance of each unique TCRbeta CDR3 rearrangement, sequence reads were collapsed and filtered. For each sample, productive Simpson clonality was calculated as the square root of Simpson's diversity index over productive rearrangements. TCRdb carries this immuneACCESS record with in-frame sequences only. Its versions omit some clonotypes, under half of them owing to an unresolved V gene in the studies checked, with the rest unexplained. V, J and clone size are those of that table, while D and trimming were read from the DNA. Here the sample has around 140,000 clones; 70% to 90% occur a single time. The top ten clonotypes cover 2% to 2.5% of the sample.

The germline V end is reduced by 3 bases and the J end by 8 bases; junction bases left unmatched: 8. The CDR3 sequence holds 16 residues, the cysteine and phenylalanine included. Just CDR3 DNA is preserved here, 48 bases in frame from base 1. CDR1 and CDR2 are drawn from the germline V gene: SGHTA, FQGTGA. This clone was seen just once. Its antigen target is currently unknown. Per-base qualities were not stored, and no clone one base away is much larger. The chain is made from TRBV7-3 and TRBJ2-2, and 11 junction bases match TRBD2. The material sequenced was peripheral blood. The sequence derives from a man aged 65 to 79 with active COVID-19. The CDR3 corresponds to CASSFQLAGGTGELFF. The DNA sequence is given as TGTGCCAGCAGCTTTCAGCTAGCGGGGGGCACTGGGGAGCTGTTTTTT. Joined to the reference TRBV7-3 and TRBJ2-2 proteins, this CDR3 gives the full variable domain: GAGVSQTPSNKVTEKGKYVELRCDPISGHTALYWYRQSLGQGPEFLIYFQGTGAADDSGLPNDRFFAVRPEGSVSTLKIQRTERGDSAVYLCASSFQLAGGTGELFFGEGSRLTVL.